The source of this TCR beta chain is a study of shared clonotypes between healthy human individuals. Overall study results and limits: Rarefaction curves obtained for sorted subsets showed sequencing incomplete despite large depth.

The CD4+ fraction was divided into a CD45RA+ naive subset and a CD45RA-negative memory subset. It was 150 to 250 ng DNA, tens of thousands of T cell genomes, that sorted-subset replicate PCRs used. Original data processing: Filtering differed because ImmunoSEQ produced junction-only sequences that carried no quality scores. The protocol was immunoSEQ multiplex PCR, while the TCRdb copy is restricted to in-frame clones and leaves out a portion. V and J calls and clone size are those listed in that table; D and trimming were worked out from the DNA. The sample shows about 1 million clones, about 70% of them seen only once. In its sample, this clone was seen a few times. Its matching antigen is unknown. This TCR derives from a man between 18 and 35 years old in good health. Specimen: memory CD4+ T cells sorted from blood. The subset: CD45RA-negative fraction.

CDR3 sequence: CASTTGTGYTGELFF. The CDR3 DNA is TGCGCCAGTACTACCGGGACAGGGTACACCGGGGAGCTGTTTTTT. The V and J genes are TRBV5-1 and TRBJ2-2; the match to TRBD1 covers 9 bases. J was trimmed by 3 bases and V by 8 bases; bases with no gene match: 8. Germline V gives CDR1 SGHRS, CDR2 YFSETQ. The CDR3 has 15 amino acids. The full variable domain, in which reference TRBV5-1 and TRBJ2-2 provide the parts outside the CDR3, is KAGVTQTPRYLIKTRGQQVTLSCSPISGHRSVSWYQQTPGQGLQFLFEYFSETQRNKGNFPGRFSGRQFSNSRSEMNVSTLELGDSALYLCASTTGTGYTGELFFGEGSRLTVL.